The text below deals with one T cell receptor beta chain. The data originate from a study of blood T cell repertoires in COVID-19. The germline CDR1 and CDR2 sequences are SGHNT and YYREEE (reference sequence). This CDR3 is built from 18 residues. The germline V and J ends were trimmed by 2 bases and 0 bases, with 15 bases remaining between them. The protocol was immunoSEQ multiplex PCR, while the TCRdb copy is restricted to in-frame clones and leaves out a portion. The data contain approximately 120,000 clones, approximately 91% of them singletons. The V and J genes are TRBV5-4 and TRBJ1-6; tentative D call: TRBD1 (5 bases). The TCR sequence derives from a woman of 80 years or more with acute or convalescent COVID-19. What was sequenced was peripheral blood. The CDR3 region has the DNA TGTGCCAGCAGCTTAGAACCCCTAAGGGGCTCCTATAATTCACCCCTCCACTTT. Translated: CASSLEPLRGSYNSPLHF.